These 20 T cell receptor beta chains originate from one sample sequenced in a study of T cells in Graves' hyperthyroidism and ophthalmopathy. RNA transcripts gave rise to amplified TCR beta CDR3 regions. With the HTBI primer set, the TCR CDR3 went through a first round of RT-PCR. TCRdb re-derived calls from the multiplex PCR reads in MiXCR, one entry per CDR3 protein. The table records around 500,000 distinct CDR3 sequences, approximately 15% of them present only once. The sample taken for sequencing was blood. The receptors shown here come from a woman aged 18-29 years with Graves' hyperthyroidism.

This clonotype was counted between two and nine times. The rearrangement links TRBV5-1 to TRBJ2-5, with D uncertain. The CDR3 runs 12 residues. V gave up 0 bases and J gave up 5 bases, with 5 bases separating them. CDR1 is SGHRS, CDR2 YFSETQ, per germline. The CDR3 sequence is CASSLGTETQYF. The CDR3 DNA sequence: TGCGCCAGCAGCTTGGGAACGGAGACCCAGTACTTC.

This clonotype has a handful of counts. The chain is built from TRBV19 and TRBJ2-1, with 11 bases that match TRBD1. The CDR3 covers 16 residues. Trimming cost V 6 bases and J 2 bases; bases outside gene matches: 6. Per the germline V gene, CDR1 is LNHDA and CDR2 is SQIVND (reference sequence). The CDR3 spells CASRAGTGGAYNEQFF. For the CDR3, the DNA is TGTGCCAGTAGGGCCGGGACAGGGGGGGCCTACAATGAGCAGTTCTTC.

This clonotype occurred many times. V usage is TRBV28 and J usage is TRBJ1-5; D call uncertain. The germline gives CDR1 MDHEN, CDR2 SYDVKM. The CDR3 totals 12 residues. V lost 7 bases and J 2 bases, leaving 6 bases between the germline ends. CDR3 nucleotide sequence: TGTGCCAGCACCAGACGCAATCAGCCCCAGCATTTT. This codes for CASTRRNQPQHF.

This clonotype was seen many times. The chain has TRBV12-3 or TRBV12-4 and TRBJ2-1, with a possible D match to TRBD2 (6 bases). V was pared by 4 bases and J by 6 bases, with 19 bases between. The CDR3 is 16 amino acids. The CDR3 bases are TGTGCCAGCAGTTCCGTGTTAGCGGTGAGGGCCAATGAGCAGTTCTTC. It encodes CASSSVLAVRANEQFF.

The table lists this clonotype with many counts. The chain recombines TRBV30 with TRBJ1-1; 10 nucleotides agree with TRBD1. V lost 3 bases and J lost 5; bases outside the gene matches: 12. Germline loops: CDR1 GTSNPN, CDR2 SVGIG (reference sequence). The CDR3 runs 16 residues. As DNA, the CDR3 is TGTGCCTGGAGACCGGGACAGGGGAAGGTTGGAACTGAAGCTTTCTTT. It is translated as CAWRPGQGKVGTEAFF.

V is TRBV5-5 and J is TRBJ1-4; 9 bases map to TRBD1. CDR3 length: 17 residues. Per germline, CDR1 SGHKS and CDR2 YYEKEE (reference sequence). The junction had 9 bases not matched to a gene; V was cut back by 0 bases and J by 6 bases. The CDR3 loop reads CASSLGLGTGHDEKLFF. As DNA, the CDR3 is TGTGCCAGCAGCTTGGGACTCGGGACAGGGCATGATGAAAAACTGTTTTTT. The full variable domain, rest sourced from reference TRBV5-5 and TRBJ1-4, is DAGVTQSPTHLIKTRGQQVTLRCSPISGHKSVSWYQQVLGQGPQFIFQYYEKEERGRGNFPDRFSARQFPNYSSELNVNALLLGDSALYLCASSLGLGTGHDEKLFFGSGTQLSVL.

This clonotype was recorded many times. The CDR3 spells CASSLMGLAENIQYF. In DNA, the CDR3 is TGTGCCAGCAGTTTAATGGGACTAGCGGAAAACATTCAGTACTTC. The chain recombines TRBV27 with TRBJ2-4; 11 bases fit TRBD2. The germline CDR1 and CDR2 sequences are MNHEY and SMNVEV (reference sequence). V lost 2 bases, J lost 5 bases, and 2 bases stayed unmatched. There are 15 residues in the CDR3.

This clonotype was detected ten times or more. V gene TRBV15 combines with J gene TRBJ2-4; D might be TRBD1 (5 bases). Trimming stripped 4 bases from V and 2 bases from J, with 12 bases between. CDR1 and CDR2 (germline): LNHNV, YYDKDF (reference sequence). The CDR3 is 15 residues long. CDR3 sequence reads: CATSTSRVTKNIQYF. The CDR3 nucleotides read TGTGCCACCAGCACCTCCAGGGTCACCAAAAACATTCAGTACTTC.

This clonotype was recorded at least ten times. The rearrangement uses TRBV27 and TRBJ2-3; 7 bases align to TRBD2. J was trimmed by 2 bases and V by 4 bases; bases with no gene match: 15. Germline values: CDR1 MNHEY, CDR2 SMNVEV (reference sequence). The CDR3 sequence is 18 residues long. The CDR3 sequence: CASSSPRGERDLTDTQYF. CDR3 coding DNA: TGTGCCAGCAGTTCCCCCAGAGGAGAGCGGGACCTCACAGATACGCAGTATTTT.

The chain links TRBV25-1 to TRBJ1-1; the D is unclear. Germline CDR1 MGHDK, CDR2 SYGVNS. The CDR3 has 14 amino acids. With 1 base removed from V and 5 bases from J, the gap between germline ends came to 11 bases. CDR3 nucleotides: TGTGCCAGCAGTGAATGGCGGAGTAGGACTGAAGCTTTCTTT. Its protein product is CASSEWRSRTEAFF.

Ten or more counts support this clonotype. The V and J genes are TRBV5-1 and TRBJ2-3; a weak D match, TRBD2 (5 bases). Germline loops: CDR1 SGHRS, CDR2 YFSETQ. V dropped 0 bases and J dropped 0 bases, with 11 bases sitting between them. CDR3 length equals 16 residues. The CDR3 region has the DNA TGCGCCAGCAGCTTGGCGTCTAGCCAAAGCACAGATACGCAGTATTTT. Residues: CASSLASSQSTDTQYF.

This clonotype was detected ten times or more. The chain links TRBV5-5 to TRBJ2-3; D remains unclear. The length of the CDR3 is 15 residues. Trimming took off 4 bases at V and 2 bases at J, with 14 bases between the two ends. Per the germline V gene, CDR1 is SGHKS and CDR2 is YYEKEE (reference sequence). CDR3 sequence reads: CASSPYSADTDTQYF. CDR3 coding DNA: TGTGCCAGCAGCCCCTATAGTGCCGACACAGATACGCAGTATTTT.

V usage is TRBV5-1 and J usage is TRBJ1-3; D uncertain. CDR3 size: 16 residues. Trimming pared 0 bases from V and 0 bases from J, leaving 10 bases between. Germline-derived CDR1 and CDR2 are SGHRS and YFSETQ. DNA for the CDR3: TGCGCCAGCAGCTTGGTCGGGCGAACCTCTGGAAACACCATATATTTT. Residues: CASSLVGRTSGNTIYF.

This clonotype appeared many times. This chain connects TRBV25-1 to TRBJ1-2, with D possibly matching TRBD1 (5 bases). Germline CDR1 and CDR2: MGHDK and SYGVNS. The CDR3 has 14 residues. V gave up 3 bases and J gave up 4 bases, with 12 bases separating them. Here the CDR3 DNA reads TGTGCCAGCAGTGAGTACGGGGGGAGCTATGGCTACACCTTC. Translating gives CASSEYGGSYGYTF.

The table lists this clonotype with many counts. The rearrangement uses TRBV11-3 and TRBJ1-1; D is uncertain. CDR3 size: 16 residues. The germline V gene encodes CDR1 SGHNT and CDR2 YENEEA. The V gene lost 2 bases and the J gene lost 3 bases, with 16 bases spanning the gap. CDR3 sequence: CASSLSSVRADTEAFF. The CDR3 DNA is TGTGCCAGCAGCTTATCCTCCGTGAGGGCAGACACTGAAGCTTTCTTT.

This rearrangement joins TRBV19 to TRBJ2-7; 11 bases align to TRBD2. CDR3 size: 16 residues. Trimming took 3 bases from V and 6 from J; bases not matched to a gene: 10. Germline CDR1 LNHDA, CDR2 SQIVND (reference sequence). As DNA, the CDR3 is TGTGCCAGTAGTATCTTAGCGGGAGGGCCGGAGCCCGAGCAGTACTTC. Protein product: CASSILAGGPEPEQYF.

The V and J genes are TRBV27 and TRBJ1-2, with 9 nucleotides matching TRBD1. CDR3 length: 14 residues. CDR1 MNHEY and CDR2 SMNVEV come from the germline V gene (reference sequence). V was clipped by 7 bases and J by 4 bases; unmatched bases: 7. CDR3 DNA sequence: TGTGCCAGCACTCCCGGGACAGGGTCCTATGGCTACACCTTC. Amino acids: CASTPGTGSYGYTF.

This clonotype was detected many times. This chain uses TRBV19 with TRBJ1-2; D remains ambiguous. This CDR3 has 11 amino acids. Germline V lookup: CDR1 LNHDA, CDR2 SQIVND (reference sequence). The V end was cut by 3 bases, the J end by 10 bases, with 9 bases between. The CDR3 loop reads CASSMNRHYTF. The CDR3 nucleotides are TGTGCCAGTAGTATGAACCGCCACTACACCTTC.

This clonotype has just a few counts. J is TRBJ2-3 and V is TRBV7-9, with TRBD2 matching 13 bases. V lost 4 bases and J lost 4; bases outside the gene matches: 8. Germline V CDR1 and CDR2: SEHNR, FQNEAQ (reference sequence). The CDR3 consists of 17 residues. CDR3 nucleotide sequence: TGTGCCAGCAGCTCTCGGACTAGCGGGAGAGGCGCAGATACGCAGTATTTT. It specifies CASSSRTSGRGADTQYF.

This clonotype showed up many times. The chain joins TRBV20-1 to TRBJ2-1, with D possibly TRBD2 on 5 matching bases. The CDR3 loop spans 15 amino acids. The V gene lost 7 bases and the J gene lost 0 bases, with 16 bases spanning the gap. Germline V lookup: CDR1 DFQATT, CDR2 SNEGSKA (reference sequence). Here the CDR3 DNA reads TGCAGTGTCCCTGCTGAGGACTCCTCCTACAATGAGCAGTTCTTC. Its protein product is CSVPAEDSSYNEQFF.